This T cell receptor (beta chain) stems from a study of T cell responses to AZD1222 COVID-19 vaccine. Points from the study as a whole: Elevations in Spike-specific TCR breadth and depth followed administration of two AZD1222 doses. Spike-wide vaccine-associated CD4 TCRs dominated at 160-218 and 743-854. Clonal diversity may have been underestimated, and the donors were mostly white British, with more females than males.

V lost 9 bases and J lost 2, with 13 bases in between. Germline CDR1 reads MRHNA; CDR2 reads SNTAGT. This CDR3 contains 13 residues. Turning to this clone: The antigen is undetermined.

Profiling relied on immunoSEQ multiplex PCR, and the TCRdb table lists in-frame clones only, not all of them. The table lists approximately 160,000 clones, approximately 90% of them singletons. The rearrangement uses TRBV6-4 and TRBJ1-2; tentatively, D is TRBD1 (5 bases). The sequencing used peripheral blood, collected 28 days after the second AZD1222 dose. The sequence came from an adult who received the AZD1222 COVID-19 vaccine. The CDR3 is CARSTGANYGYTF. The DNA for the CDR3 is TGTGCCAGAAGTACAGGAGCCAACTATGGCTACACCTTC.